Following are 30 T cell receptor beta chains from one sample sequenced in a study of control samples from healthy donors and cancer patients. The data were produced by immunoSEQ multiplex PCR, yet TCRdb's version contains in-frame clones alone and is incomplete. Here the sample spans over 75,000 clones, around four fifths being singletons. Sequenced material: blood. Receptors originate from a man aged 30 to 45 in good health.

CDR3 amino acids: CASSLQAADTQYF. The CDR3 region has the DNA TGTGCCAGCAGCTTACAGGCCGCAGATACGCAGTATTTT. V gene TRBV11-3 combines with J gene TRBJ2-3; D remains ambiguous. CDR3 length: 13 residues. V was pared by 2 bases and J by 4 bases, with 7 bases between. From germline, CDR1 is SGHNT and CDR2 YENEEA.

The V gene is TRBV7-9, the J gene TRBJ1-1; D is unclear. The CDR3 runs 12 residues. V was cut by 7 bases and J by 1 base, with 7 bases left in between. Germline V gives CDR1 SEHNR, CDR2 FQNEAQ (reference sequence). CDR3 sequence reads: CASTGRNTEAFF. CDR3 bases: TGTGCCAGCACGGGAAGGAACACTGAAGCTTTCTTT.

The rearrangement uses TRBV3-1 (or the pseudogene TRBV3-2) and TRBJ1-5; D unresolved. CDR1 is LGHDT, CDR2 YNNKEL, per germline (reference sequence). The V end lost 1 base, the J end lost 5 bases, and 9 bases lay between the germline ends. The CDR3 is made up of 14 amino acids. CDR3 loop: CASSQALLDQPQHF. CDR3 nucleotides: TGTGCCAGCAGCCAAGCCCTACTGGATCAGCCCCAGCATTTT.

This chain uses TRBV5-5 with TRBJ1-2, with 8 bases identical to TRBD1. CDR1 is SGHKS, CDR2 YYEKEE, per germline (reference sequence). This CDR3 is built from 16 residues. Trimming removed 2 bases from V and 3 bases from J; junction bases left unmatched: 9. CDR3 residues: CASSFDPRGPDYGYTF. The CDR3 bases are TGTGCCAGCAGCTTCGACCCCAGGGGGCCGGACTATGGCTACACCTTC. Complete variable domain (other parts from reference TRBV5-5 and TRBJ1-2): DAGVTQSPTHLIKTRGQQVTLRCSPISGHKSVSWYQQVLGQGPQFIFQYYEKEERGRGNFPDRFSARQFPNYSSELNVNALLLGDSALYLCASSFDPRGPDYGYTFGSGTRLTVV.

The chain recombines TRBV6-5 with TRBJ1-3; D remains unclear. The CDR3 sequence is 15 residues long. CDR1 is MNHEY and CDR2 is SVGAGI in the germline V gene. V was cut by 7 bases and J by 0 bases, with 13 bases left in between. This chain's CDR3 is CASTEGGFSGNTIYF. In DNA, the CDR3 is TGTGCCAGCACGGAGGGCGGGTTCTCTGGAAACACCATATATTTT.

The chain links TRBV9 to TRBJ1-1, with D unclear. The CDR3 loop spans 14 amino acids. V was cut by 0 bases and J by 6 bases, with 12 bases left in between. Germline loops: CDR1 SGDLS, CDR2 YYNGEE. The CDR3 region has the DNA TGTGCCAGCAGCGTAGTAAGGGATCAGCCTGAAGCTTTCTTT. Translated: CASSVVRDQPEAFF.

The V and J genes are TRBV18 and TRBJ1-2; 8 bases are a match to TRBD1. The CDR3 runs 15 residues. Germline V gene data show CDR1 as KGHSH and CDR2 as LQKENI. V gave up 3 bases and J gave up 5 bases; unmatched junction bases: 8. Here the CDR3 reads CASSPGQDPLYGYTF. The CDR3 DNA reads TGTGCCAGCTCACCGGGACAGGACCCTCTATATGGCTACACCTTC.

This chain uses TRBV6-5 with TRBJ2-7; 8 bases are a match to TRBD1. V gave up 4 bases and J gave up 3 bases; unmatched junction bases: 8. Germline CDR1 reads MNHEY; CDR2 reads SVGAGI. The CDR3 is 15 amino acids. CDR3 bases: TGTGCCAGCAGTTGGCCCCAGGGGGCCCTCTACGAGCAGTACTTC. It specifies CASSWPQGALYEQYF.

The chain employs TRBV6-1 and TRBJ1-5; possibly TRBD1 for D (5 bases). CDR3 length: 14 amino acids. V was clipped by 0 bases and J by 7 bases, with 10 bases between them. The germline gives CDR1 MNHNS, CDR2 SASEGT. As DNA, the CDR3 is TGTGCCAGCAGTGAAGCAACGAGGGACCAGCCCCAGCATTTT. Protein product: CASSEATRDQPQHF.

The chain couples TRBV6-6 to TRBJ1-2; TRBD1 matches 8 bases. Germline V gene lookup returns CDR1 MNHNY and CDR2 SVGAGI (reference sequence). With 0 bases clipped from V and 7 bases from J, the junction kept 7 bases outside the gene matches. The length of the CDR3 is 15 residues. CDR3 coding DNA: TGTGCCAGCAGTTACTCTCCAGGGGGCGCGTTTGGCTACACCTTC. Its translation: CASSYSPGGAFGYTF.

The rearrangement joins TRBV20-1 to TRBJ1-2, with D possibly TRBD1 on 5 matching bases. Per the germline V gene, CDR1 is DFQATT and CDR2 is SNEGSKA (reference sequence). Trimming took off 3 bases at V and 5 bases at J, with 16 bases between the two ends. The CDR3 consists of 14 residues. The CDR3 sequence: CSASSGAGNYGYTF. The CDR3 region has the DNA TGCAGTGCTAGTAGTGGGGCAGGGAATTATGGCTACACCTTC.

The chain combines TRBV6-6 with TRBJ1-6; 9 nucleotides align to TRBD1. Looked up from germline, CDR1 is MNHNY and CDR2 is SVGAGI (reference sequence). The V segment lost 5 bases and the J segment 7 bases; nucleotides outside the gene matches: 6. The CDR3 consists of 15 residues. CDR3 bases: TGTGCCAGCAGTCCGACAGGGGGAAAGAATTCACCCCTCCACTTT. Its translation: CASSPTGGKNSPLHF.

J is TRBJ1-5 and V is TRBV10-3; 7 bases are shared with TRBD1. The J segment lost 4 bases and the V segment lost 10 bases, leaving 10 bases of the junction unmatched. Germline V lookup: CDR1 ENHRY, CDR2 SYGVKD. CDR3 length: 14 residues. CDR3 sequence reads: CATDGGTENQPQHF. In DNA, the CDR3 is TGTGCCACCGACGGCGGGACAGAAAATCAGCCCCAGCATTTT.

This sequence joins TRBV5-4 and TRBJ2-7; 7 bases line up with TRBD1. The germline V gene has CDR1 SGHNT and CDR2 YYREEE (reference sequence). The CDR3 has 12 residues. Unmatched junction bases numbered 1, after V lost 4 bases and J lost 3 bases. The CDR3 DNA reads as TGTGCCAGCAGCGGGGACAGCTACGAGCAGTACTTC. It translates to CASSGDSYEQYF.

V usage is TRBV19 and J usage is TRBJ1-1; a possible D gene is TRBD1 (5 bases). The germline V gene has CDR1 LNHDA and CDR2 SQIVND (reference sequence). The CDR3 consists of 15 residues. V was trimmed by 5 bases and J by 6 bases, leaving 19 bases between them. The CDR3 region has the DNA TGTGCCAGTAGTCATGAACCCAGGGCTGGGGCTGAAGCTTTCTTT. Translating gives CASSHEPRAGAEAFF.

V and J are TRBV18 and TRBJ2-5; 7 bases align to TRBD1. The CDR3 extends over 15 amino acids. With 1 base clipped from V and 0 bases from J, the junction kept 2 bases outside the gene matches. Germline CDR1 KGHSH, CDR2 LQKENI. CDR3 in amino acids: CASSPRDSYQETQYF. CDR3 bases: TGTGCCAGCTCACCACGGGACAGCTACCAAGAGACCCAGTACTTC. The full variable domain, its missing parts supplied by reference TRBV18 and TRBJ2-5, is NAGVMQNPRHLVRRRGQEARLRCSPMKGHSHVYWYRQLPEEGLKFMVYLQKENIIDESGMPKERFSAEFPKEGPSILRIQQVVRGDSAAYFCASSPRDSYQETQYFGPGTRLLVL.

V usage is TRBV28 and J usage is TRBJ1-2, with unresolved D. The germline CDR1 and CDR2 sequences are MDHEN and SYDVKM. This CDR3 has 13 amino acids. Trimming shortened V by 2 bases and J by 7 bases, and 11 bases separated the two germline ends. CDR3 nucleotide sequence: TGTGCCAGCAGTTTACAGGCGGCCCTTGGCTACACCTTC. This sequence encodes CASSLQAALGYTF.

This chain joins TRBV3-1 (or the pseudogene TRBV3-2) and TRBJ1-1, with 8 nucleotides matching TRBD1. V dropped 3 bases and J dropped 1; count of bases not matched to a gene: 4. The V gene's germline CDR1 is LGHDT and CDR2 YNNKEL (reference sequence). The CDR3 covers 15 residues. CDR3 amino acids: CASSQNQGANTEAFF. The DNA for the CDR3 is TGTGCCAGCAGCCAGAATCAGGGGGCGAACACTGAAGCTTTCTTT.

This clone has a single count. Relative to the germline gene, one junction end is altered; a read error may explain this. CDR3 region: CANSEAPREELFF. CDR3 nucleotides: TGTGCCAACAGTGAAGCCCCCAGGGAGGAACTGTTTTTT. The V and J genes are TRBV6-1 and TRBJ1-4; the D gene is possibly TRBD1 (5 bases). The CDR3 has 13 amino acids. CDR1 is MNHNS and CDR2 is SASEGT in the germline V gene.

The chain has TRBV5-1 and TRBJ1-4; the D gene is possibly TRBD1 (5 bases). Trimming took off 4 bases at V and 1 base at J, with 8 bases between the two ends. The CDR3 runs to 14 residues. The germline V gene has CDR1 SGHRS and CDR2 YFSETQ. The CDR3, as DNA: TGCGCCAGCAGCATCGGGGGAACTAATGAAAAACTGTTTTTT. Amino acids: CASSIGGTNEKLFF.

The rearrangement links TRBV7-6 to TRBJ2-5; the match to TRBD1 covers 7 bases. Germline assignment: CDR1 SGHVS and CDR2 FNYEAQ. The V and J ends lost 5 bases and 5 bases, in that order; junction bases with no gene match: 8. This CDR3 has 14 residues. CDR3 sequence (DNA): TGTGCCAGCAGCACCAGGGCAGGGGGTGAGACCCAGTACTTC. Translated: CASSTRAGGETQYF.

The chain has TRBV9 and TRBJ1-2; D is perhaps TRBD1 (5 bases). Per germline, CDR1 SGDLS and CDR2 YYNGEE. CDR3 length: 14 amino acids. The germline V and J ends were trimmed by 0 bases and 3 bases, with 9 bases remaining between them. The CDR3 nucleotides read TGTGCCAGCAGCGTAGCTCAGGGTGACTATGGCTACACCTTC. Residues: CASSVAQGDYGYTF.

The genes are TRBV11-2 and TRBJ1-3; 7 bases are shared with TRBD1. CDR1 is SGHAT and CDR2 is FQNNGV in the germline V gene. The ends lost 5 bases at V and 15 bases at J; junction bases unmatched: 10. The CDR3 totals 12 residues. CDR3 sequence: CASSPTIRDRYF. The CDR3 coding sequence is TGTGCCAGCAGCCCCACCATCCGGGACAGATATTTT.

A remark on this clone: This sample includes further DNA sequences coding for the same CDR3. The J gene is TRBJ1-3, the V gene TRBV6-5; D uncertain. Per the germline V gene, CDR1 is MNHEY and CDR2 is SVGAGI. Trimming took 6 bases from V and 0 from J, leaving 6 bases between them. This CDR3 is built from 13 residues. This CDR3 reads CASRGDSGNTIYF. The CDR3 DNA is TGTGCCAGCAGAGGAGACTCTGGAAACACCATATATTTT.

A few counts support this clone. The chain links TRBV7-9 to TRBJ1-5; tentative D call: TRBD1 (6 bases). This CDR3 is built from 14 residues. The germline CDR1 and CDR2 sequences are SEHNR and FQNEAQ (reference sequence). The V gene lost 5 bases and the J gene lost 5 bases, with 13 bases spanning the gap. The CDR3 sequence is CASSRDRPDQPQHF. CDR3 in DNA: TGTGCCAGCAGCCGTGACAGGCCGGATCAGCCCCAGCATTTT.

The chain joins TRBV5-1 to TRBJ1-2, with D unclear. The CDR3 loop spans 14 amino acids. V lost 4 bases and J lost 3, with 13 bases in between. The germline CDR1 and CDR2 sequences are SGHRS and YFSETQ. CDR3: CASSVGAGYYGYTF. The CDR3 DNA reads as TGCGCCAGCAGCGTGGGAGCAGGCTACTATGGCTACACCTTC.

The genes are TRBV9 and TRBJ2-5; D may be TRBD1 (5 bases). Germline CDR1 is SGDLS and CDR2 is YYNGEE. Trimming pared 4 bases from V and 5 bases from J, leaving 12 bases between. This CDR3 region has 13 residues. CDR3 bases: TGTGCCAGCAGCTCAGGGTTACGGGAGACCCAGTACTTC. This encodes CASSSGLRETQYF.

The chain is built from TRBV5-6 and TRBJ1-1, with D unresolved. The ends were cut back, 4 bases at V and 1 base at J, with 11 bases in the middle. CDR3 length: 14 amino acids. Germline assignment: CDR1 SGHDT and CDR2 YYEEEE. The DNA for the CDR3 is TGTGCCAGCAGCCCCATCAGAACGAACACTGAAGCTTTCTTT. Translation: CASSPIRTNTEAFF.

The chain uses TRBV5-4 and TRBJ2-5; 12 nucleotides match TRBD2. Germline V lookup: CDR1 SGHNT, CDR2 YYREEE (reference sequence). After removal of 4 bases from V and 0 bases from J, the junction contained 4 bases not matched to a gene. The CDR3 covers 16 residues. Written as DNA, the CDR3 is TGTGCCAGCAGCCCGACTAGCGGGGGTTACCAAGAGACCCAGTACTTC. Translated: CASSPTSGGYQETQYF.

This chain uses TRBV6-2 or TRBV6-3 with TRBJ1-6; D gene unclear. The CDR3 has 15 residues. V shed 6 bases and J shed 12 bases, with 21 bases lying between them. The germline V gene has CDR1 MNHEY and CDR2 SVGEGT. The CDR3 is CASSPAGEGGKPLHF. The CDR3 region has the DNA TGTGCCAGCAGCCCCGCCGGGGAGGGAGGTAAACCCCTCCACTTT.